This T cell receptor beta chain was documented in a study of CD8+CD57+ T cells in acquired aplastic anemia. The sequenced patients had an expansion of CD8+CD57+ cells seen by flow cytometry. CDR3 and TCR beta VDJ profiling relied on genomic DNA as the template. TCRdb analysed the reads with MiXCR anew, one entry per CDR3 protein. The table records under 200,000 distinct CDR3 sequences, over 40% of them present only once. The CDR3 length is 16 residues. Germline-derived CDR1 and CDR2 are MGHRA and YSYEKL. Sequenced sample: sorted CD4+, CD8+, or CD8+CD57+ T cells (not recorded which) from PBMCs. The clonotype originates from a human donor with aplastic anemia. The V and J genes are TRBV4-1 and TRBJ2-7; TRBD2 agrees at 10 bases. The end of the DNA fits TRBJ2-5 better, so the J call may be wrong. DNA for the CDR3: TGCGCCAGCAGCCAGTGGTTAACTAGCGGGAAAGAGACCCAGTACTTC. It translates to CASSQWLTSGKETQYF.